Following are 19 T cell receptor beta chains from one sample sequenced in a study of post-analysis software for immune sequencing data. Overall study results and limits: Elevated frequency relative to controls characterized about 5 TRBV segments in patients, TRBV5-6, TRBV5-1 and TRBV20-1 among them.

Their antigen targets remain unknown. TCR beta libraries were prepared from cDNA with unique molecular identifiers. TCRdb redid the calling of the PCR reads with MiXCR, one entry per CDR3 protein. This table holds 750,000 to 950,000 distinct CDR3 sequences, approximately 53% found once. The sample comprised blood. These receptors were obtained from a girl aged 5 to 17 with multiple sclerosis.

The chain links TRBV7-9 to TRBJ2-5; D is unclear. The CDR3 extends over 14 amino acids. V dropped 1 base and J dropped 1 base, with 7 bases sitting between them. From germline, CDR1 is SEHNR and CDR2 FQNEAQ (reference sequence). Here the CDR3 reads CASSLVVAQETQYF. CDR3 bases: TGTGCCAGCAGCTTAGTTGTGGCCCAAGAGACCCAGTACTTC.

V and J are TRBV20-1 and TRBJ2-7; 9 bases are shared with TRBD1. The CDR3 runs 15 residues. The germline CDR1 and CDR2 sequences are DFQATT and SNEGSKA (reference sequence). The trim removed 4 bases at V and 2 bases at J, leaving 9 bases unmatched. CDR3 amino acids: CSAKLWTGAAYEQYF. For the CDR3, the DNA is TGCAGTGCTAAACTCTGGACAGGGGCGGCCTACGAGCAGTACTTC.

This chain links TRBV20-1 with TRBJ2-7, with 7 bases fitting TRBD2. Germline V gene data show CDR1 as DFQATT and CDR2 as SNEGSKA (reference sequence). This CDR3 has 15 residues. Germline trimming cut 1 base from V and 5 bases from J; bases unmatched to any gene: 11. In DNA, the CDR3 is TGCAGTGCTAGAGGGTCGGAACCCGGGGGGAACGAGCAGTACTTC. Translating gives CSARGSEPGGNEQYF.

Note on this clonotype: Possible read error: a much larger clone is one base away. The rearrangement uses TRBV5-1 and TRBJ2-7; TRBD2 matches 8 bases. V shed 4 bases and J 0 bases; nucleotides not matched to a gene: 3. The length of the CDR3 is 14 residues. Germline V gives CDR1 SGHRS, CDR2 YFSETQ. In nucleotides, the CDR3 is TGCGCCAGCAGCATTAGCGGGGACTCCTACGAGCAGTACTTC. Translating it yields CASSISGDSYEQYF.

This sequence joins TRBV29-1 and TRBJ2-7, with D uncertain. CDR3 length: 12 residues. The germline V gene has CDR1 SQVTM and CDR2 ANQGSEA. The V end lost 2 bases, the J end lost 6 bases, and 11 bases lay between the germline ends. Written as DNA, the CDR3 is TGCAGCGTTGAAAAGGCCCCCACCGAGCAGTACTTC. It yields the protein CSVEKAPTEQYF.

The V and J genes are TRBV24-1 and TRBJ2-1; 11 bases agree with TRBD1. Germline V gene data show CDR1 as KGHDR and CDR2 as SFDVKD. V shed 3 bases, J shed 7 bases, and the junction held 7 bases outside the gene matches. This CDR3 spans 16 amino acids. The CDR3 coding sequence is TGTGCCACCAGTGATATTGGGACAGGGGGTAGGAATGAGCAGTTCTTC. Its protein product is CATSDIGTGGRNEQFF.

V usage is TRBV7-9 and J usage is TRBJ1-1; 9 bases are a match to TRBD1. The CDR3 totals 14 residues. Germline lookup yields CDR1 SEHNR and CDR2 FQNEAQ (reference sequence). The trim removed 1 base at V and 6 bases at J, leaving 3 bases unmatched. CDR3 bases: TGTGCCAGCAGCTTAGAGGGACAGGGTTCTGAAGCTTTCTTT. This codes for CASSLEGQGSEAFF.

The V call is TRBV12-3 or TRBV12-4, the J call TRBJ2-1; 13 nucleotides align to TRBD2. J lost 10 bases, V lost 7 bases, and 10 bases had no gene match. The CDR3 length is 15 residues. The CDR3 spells CASNFGLAGEGEQFF. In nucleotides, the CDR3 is TGTGCCAGCAATTTCGGACTAGCGGGAGAGGGCGAGCAGTTCTTC.

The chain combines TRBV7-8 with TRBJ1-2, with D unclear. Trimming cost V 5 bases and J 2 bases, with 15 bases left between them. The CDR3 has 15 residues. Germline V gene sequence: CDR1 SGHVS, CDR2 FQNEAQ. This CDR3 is CASSAWEIRNYGYTF. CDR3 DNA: TGTGCCAGCAGCGCCTGGGAAATCAGGAACTATGGCTACACCTTC. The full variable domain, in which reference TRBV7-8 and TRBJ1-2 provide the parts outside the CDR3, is GAGVSQSPRYKVAKRGQDVALRCDPISGHVSLFWYQQALGQGPEFLTYFQNEAQLDKSGLPSDRFFAERPEGSVSTLKIQRTQQEDSAVYLCASSAWEIRNYGYTFGSGTRLTVV.

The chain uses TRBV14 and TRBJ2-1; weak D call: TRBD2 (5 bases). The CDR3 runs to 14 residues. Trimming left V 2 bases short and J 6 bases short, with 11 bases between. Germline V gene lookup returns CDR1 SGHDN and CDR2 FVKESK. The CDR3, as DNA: TGTGCCAGCAGCCAACCAGGACTTCTCAATGAGCAGTTCTTC. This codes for CASSQPGLLNEQFF.

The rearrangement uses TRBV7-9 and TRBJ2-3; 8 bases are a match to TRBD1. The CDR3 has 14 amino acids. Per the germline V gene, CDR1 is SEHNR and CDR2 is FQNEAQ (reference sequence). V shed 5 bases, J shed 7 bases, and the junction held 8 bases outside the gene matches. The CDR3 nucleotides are TGTGCCAGCAGCGTCGGAGACAGGGGCAATACGCAGTATTTT. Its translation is CASSVGDRGNTQYF.

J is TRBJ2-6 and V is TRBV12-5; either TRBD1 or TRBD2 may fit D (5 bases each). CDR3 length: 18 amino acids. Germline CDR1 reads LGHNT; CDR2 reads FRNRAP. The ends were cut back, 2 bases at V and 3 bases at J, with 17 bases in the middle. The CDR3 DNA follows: TGTGCTAGTGGTTTGCCCTACCCAGGGACCTATGGGGCCAACGTCCTGACTTTC. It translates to CASGLPYPGTYGANVLTF. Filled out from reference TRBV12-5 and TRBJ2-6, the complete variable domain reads DARVTQTPRHKVTEMGQEVTMRCQPILGHNTVFWYRQTMMQGLELLAYFRNRAPLDDSGMPKDRFSAEMPDATLATLKIQPSEPRDSAVYFCASGLPYPGTYGANVLTFGAGSRLTVL.

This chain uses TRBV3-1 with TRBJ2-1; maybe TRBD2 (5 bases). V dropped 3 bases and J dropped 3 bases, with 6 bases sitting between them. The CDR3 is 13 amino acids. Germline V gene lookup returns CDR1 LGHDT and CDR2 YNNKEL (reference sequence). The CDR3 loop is CASSHDYYNEQFF. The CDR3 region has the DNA TGTGCCAGCAGCCATGACTACTACAATGAGCAGTTCTTC.

The CDR3 reads CASSLRTGQETQYF. CDR3 DNA sequence: TGTGCCAGCAGCCTGAGGACAGGGCAAGAGACCCAGTACTTC. The chain recombines TRBV3-1 with TRBJ2-5; TRBD1 matches at 8 bases. Germline assignment: CDR1 LGHDT and CDR2 YNNKEL (reference sequence). The ends lost 4 bases at V and 2 bases at J; junction bases unmatched: 3. The CDR3 has 14 residues.

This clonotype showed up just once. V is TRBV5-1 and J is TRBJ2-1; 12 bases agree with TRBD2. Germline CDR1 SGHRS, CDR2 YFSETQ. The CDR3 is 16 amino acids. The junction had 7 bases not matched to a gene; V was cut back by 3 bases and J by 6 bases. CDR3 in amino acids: CASSWRLAGEGNEQFF. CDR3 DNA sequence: TGCGCCAGCAGCTGGAGACTAGCGGGAGAAGGCAATGAGCAGTTCTTC.

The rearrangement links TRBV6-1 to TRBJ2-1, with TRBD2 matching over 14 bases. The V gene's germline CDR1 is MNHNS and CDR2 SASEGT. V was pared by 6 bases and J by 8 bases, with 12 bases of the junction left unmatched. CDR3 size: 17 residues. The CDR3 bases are TGTGCCAGCAGCCCACAGGGACTAGCGGGAGATTTAGATGAGCAGTTCTTC. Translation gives CASSPQGLAGDLDEQFF.

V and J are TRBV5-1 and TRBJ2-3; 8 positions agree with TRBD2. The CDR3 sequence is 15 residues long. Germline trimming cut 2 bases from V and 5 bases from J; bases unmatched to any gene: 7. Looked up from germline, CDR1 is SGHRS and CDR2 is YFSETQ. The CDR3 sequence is CASSFSGVGVDTQYF. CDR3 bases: TGCGCCAGCAGCTTTAGCGGGGTCGGTGTAGATACGCAGTATTTT.

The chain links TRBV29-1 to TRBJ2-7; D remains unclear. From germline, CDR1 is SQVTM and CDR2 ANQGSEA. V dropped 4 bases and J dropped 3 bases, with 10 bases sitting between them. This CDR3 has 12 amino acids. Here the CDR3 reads CSVAVSNYEQYF. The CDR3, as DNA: TGCAGCGTTGCCGTCTCAAACTACGAGCAGTACTTC.

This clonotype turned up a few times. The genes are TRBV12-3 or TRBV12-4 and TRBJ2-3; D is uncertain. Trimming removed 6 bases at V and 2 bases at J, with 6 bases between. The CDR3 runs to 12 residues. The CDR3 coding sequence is TGTGCCAGCAGCCAAGCCACAGATACGCAGTATTTT. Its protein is CASSQATDTQYF.